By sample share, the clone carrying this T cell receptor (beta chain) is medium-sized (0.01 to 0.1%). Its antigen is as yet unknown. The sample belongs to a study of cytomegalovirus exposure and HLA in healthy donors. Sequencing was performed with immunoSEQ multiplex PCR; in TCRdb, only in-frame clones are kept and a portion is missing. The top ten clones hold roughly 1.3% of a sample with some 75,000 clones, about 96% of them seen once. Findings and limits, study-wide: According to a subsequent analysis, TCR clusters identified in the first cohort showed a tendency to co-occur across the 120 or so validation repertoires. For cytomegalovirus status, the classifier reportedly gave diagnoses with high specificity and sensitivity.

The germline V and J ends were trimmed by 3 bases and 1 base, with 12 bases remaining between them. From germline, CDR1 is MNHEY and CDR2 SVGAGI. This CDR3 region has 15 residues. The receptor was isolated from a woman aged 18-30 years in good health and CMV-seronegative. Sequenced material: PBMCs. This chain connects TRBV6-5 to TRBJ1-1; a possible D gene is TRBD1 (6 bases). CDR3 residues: CASSYFGGPNTEAFF. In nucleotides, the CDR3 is TGTGCCAGCAGTTATTTTGGGGGCCCGAACACTGAAGCTTTCTTT.